The T cell receptor beta chain described here comes from a study of identical twins. General study points: Partial confounding of zero-insertion analyses by invariant MAIT and iNKT cells was possible. Abundant cord blood beta clonotypes carried fewer insertions; memory repertoires showed none.

Healthy Caucasians supplied all donations. This clonotype showed up many times. Its antigen is not identified. Unique molecular identifiers were in the cDNA, with template-switch universal primer binding. TCRdb called the 5' RACE reads again in MiXCR, with one record for every CDR3 protein. Found here are fewer than 550,000 distinct CDR3 sequences, nearly 15% of them singletons; the top ten hold roughly 0.44%. The CDR3 loop spans 14 amino acids. V lost 6 bases, J lost 8 bases, and 9 bases stayed unmatched. The data also belong to a second study, concerning yellow fever vaccine responses in identical twins.

The specimen was CD4+ T cells sorted from blood. V usage is TRBV12-3 or TRBV12-4 and J usage is TRBJ1-2, with 10 positions matching TRBD1. The TCR sequence derives from a woman aged 18-30 years in good health. CDR3 coding DNA: TGTGCCAGCAGCCTTGGACAGGGGGGTAGCGGCTACACCTTC. It encodes CASSLGQGGSGYTF.